The 13 T cell receptor beta chains below were found in one sample sequenced in a study of OX40 agonist ivuxolimab in advanced cancers. The repertoire was sequenced with immunoSEQ multiplex PCR; TCRdb's copy has only in-frame clones and lacks some. Of tens of thousands of clones listed, roughly 89% are singletons. The specimen comprised CD4+ or CD8+ T cells sorted from blood, sampled in a trial of the OX40 agonist ivuxolimab. The origin of the receptors is an adult with an advanced solid tumor such as melanoma, head and neck, liver or kidney cancer.

The chain uses TRBV11-2 and TRBJ1-4; the D is unclear. The length of the CDR3 is 12 residues. CDR1 SGHAT and CDR2 FQNNGV come from the germline V gene. Deletions cut 5 bases from V and 8 bases from J, with 9 bases between. The DNA for the CDR3 is TGTGCCAGCAGCCTCTCCTACGAAAAACTGTTTTTT. Encoded protein: CASSLSYEKLFF.

This rearrangement joins TRBV27 to TRBJ2-7, with D possibly matching TRBD1 (6 bases). CDR1 is MNHEY and CDR2 is SMNVEV in the germline V gene (reference sequence). CDR3 length equals 14 residues. V was trimmed by 2 bases and J by 0 bases, leaving 8 bases between them. CDR3 loop: CASSLAGASYEQYF. CDR3 sequence (DNA): TGTGCCAGCAGTTTAGCAGGGGCCTCCTACGAGCAGTACTTC.

The chain recombines TRBV6-5 with TRBJ1-4; 7 bases line up with TRBD1. There are 14 residues in the CDR3. Germline-derived CDR1 and CDR2 are MNHEY and SVGAGI. The J segment lost 7 bases and the V segment lost 6 bases, leaving 8 bases of the junction unmatched. The CDR3 sequence is CASSRRGRVEKLFF. CDR3 bases: TGTGCCAGCAGCCGTAGGGGGCGCGTTGAAAAACTGTTTTTT.

The J gene is TRBJ2-1, the V gene TRBV11-3; 9 nucleotides align to TRBD2. From germline, CDR1 is SGHNT and CDR2 YENEEA. V was pared by 5 bases and J by 0 bases, with 11 bases of the junction left unmatched. This CDR3 has 18 amino acids. The CDR3 sequence: CASSQQGSGGSSYNEQFF. Written as DNA, the CDR3 is TGTGCCAGCAGCCAACAGGGGAGCGGGGGGAGCTCCTACAATGAGCAGTTCTTC. The full variable domain, rest sourced from reference TRBV11-3 and TRBJ2-1, is EAGVVQSPRYKIIEKKQPVAFWCNPISGHNTLYWYLQNLGQGPELLIRYENEEAVDDSQLPKDRFSAERLKGVDSTLKIQPAELGDSAVYLCASSQQGSGGSSYNEQFFGPGTRLTVL.

The chain recombines TRBV9 with TRBJ1-1; no reliable D call. The germline CDR1 and CDR2 sequences are SGDLS and YYNGEE. The CDR3 spans 13 residues. Trimming took 3 bases from V and 4 from J, leaving 10 bases between them. Written as DNA, the CDR3 is TGTGCCAGCAGCGGGCCGACTGGCACTGAAGCTTTCTTT. It translates to CASSGPTGTEAFF.

This clone was found once. The rearrangement links TRBV5-1 to TRBJ1-1, with TRBD1 as a possible D gene (6 bases). Trimming stripped 4 bases from V and 2 bases from J, with 12 bases between. From germline, CDR1 is SGHRS and CDR2 YFSETQ. The CDR3 has 14 residues. The CDR3 here is CASSKQGSNTEAFF. In DNA form, the CDR3 reads TGCGCCAGCAGCAAACAGGGTTCCAACACTGAAGCTTTCTTT.

This chain joins TRBV29-1 and TRBJ1-1; D unresolved. The CDR3 length is 16 residues. The V end lost 7 bases, the J end lost 1 base, and 22 bases lay between the germline ends. Germline V gene data show CDR1 as SQVTM and CDR2 as ANQGSEA. Here the CDR3 reads CSAISLSREANTEAFF. The CDR3 coding sequence is TGCAGCGCTATATCCCTGTCGCGGGAGGCGAACACTGAAGCTTTCTTT.

The CDR3 DNA reads as TGTGCCAGCAGCCCCAAGGTGGCAGCCAGGGCTGGAAACACCATATATTTT. Protein product: CASSPKVAARAGNTIYF. The chain recombines TRBV7-2 with TRBJ1-3; D might be TRBD1 (5 bases). This CDR3 has 17 amino acids. Germline loops: CDR1 SGHTA, CDR2 FQGNSA. Trimming took off 5 bases at V and 2 bases at J, with 19 bases between the two ends.

The CDR3 nucleotides read TGTGCCAGTAGTCCCTCGGGGATAGCGTACGAGCAGTACTTC. As protein: CASSPSGIAYEQYF. V and J are TRBV7-9 and TRBJ2-7; TRBD2 is a possible D gene (5 bases). V shed 9 bases and J shed 4 bases, with 19 bases lying between them. This CDR3 has 14 amino acids. Looked up from germline, CDR1 is SEHNR and CDR2 is FQNEAQ (reference sequence). Drawing the rest from reference TRBV7-9 and TRBJ2-7, the complete variable domain is DTGVSQNPRHKITKRGQNVTFRCDPISEHNRLYWYRQTLGQGPEFLTYFQNEAQLEKSRLLSDRFSAERPKGSFSTLEIQRTEQGDSAMYLCASSPSGIAYEQYFGPGTRLTVT.

This chain links TRBV7-8 with TRBJ2-5; no definite D call. The CDR3 totals 16 residues. Trimming took off 5 bases at V and 1 base at J, with 17 bases between the two ends. Per the germline V gene, CDR1 is SGHVS and CDR2 is FQNEAQ. The CDR3 nucleotides are TGTGCCAGCAGCCCATGGGTGGTTAACACCCAAGAGACCCAGTACTTC. It translates to CASSPWVVNTQETQYF. The variable domain in full, with the rest retrieved from reference TRBV7-8 and TRBJ2-5, is GAGVSQSPRYKVAKRGQDVALRCDPISGHVSLFWYQQALGQGPEFLTYFQNEAQLDKSGLPSDRFFAERPEGSVSTLKIQRTQQEDSAVYLCASSPWVVNTQETQYFGPGTRLLVL.

The genes are TRBV6-6 and TRBJ1-4; no reliable D call. This CDR3 contains 15 residues. CDR1 MNHNY and CDR2 SVGAGI come from the germline V gene (reference sequence). Trimming pared 6 bases from V and 0 bases from J, leaving 11 bases between. The CDR3 loop is CASSPNSATNEKLFF. CDR3 sequence (DNA): TGTGCCAGCAGCCCGAACAGCGCAACTAATGAAAAACTGTTTTTT.

The rearrangement links TRBV11-2 to TRBJ2-1; 12 bases line up with TRBD2. Looked up from germline, CDR1 is SGHAT and CDR2 is FQNNGV. V shed 3 bases and J 9 bases; nucleotides not matched to a gene: 6. The CDR3 covers 15 residues. CDR3 protein: CASSFGLAGMSEQFF. In nucleotides, the CDR3 is TGTGCCAGCAGCTTCGGACTAGCGGGAATGAGTGAGCAGTTCTTC.

The gene calls are TRBV6-7 and TRBJ1-5; 7 nucleotides line up with TRBD1. TRBV6-7 qualifies as an ORF whose function is uncertain. The trim removed 0 bases at V and 5 bases at J, leaving 10 bases unmatched. The CDR3 has 17 amino acids. This CDR3 reads CASSYSTGFGLDQPQHF. The CDR3, as DNA: TGTGCCAGCAGTTACTCGACAGGGTTTGGGTTAGATCAGCCCCAGCATTTT.